The source of this T cell receptor beta chain is a study of CD8 T cells in ankylosing spondylitis. Study outcomes and limitations: Reportedly, matched ankylosing spondylitis synovial fluid was significantly enriched for disease-linked clones. What appeared characteristic of ankylosing spondylitis blood was a TCR beta motif of eight highly homologous variants. Reactive arthritis synovial fluid and blood were previously reported to contain some motif variants.

At least ten counts were recorded for this clonotype. Its antigen is still unknown. For TCR beta, libraries came from quantitative 5'-RACE with molecular barcodes. Each CDR3 protein gets one entry after TCRdb re-called the 5' RACE reads with MiXCR. The data hold 300,000 to 350,000 distinct CDR3 sequences, with around 20% observed a single time. Germline V gene data show CDR1 as SQVTM and CDR2 as ANQGSEA. The CDR3 is 15 amino acids. Unmatched junction bases numbered 11, after V lost 4 bases and J lost 2 bases. Specimen: blood, either unsorted or a sorted T cell fraction (not recorded which). This receptor was taken from a female donor with ankylosing spondylitis or in good health (not recorded which). V is TRBV29-1 and J is TRBJ2-7; TRBD2 matches 7 bases. The CDR3 protein is CSVVFGGGRTYEQYF. The DNA for the CDR3 is TGCAGCGTTGTTTTTGGGGGAGGGCGAACCTACGAGCAGTACTTC.